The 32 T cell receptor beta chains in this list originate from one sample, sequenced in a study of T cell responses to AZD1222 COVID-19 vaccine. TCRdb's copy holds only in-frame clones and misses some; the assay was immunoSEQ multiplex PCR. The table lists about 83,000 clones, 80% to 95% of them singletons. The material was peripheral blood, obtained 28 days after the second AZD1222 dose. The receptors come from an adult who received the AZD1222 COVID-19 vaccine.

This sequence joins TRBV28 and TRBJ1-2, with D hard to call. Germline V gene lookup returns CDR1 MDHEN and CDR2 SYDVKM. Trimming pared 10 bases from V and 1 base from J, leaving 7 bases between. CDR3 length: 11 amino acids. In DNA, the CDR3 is TGTGCCACCGCAGTTAACTATGGCTACACCTTC. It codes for CATAVNYGYTF.

The CDR3 DNA sequence: TGTGCCAGCAGTTCAGAACAGGAAGGTCATGGCTACACCTTC. It codes for CASSSEQEGHGYTF. The chain employs TRBV6-2 or TRBV6-3 and TRBJ1-2; D might be TRBD1 (5 bases). Between the trimmed V and J ends, which lost 4 bases and 6 bases, there was a span of 15 bases. CDR3 length: 14 residues. The germline V gene has CDR1 MNHEY and CDR2 SVGEGT.

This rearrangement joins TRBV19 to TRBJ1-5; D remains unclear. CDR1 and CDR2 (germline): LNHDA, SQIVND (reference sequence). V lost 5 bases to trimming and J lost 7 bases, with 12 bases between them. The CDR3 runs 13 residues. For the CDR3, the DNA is TGTGCCAGTAGTGTCCAGATAGAACAGCCCCAGCATTTT. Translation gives CASSVQIEQPQHF.

The CDR3 loop reads CASSHISSNTDTQYF. CDR3 nucleotide sequence: TGTGCCAGCAGCCACATAAGTTCCAACACAGATACGCAGTATTTT. The V gene is TRBV5-4, the J gene TRBJ2-3; no reliable D call. The CDR3 runs 15 residues. Germline CDR1 reads SGHNT; CDR2 reads YYREEE (reference sequence). V lost 4 bases, J lost 2 bases, and 14 bases lay in between.

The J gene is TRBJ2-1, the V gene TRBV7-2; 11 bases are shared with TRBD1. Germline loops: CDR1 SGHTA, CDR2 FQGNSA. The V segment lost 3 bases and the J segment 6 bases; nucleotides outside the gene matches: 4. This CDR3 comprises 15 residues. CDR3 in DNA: TGTGCCAGCAGCTTCTGGGACAGGGGGGGCAATGAGCAGTTCTTC. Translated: CASSFWDRGGNEQFF. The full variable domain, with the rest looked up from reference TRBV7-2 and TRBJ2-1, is GAGVSQSPSNKVTEKGKDVELRCDPISGHTALYWYRQSLGQGLEFLIYFQGNSAPDKSGLPSDRFSAERTGGSVSTLTIQRTQQEDSAVYLCASSFWDRGGNEQFFGPGTRLTVL.

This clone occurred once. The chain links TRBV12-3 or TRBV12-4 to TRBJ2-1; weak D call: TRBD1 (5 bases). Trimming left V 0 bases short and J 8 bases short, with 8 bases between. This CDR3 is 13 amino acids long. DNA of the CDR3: TGTGCCAGCAGTTTAGCGCAGGGCTATGAGCAGTTCTTC. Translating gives CASSLAQGYEQFF.

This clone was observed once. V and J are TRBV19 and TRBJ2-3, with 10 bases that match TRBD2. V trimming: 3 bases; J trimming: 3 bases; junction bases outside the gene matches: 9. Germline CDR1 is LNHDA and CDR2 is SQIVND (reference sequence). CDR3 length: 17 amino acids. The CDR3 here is CASSITGTSEVTDTQYF. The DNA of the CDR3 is TGTGCCAGTAGTATTACCGGGACTAGCGAAGTGACAGATACGCAGTATTTT. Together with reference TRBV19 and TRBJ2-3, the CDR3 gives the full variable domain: DGGITQSPKYLFRKEGQNVTLSCEQNLNHDAMYWYRQDPGQGLRLIYYSQIVNDFQKGDIAEGYSVSREKKESFPLTVTSAQKNPTAFYLCASSITGTSEVTDTQYFGPGTRLTVL.

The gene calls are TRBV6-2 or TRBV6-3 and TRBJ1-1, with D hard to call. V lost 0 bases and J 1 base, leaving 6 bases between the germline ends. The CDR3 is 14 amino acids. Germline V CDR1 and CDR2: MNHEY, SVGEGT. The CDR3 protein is CASSYSEENTEAFF. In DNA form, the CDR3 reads TGTGCCAGCAGTTACTCGGAGGAGAACACTGAAGCTTTCTTT.

CDR3 residues: CASSLEGTGSEKLFF. The CDR3 region has the DNA TGCGCCAGCAGCCTCGAGGGGACAGGGTCTGAAAAACTGTTTTTT. V gene TRBV5-1 combines with J gene TRBJ1-4; 9 positions match TRBD1. Germline lookup yields CDR1 SGHRS and CDR2 YFSETQ. This CDR3 is 15 amino acids long. V shed 4 bases, J shed 7 bases, and the junction held 8 bases outside the gene matches.

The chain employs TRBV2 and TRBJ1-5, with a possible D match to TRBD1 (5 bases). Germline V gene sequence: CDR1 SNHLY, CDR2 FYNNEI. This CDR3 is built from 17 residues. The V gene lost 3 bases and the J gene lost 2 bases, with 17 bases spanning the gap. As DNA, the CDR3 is TGTGCCAGCAGTGATAATGTTCAGGGCTTTGGCAATCAGCCCCAGCATTTT. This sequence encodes CASSDNVQGFGNQPQHF.

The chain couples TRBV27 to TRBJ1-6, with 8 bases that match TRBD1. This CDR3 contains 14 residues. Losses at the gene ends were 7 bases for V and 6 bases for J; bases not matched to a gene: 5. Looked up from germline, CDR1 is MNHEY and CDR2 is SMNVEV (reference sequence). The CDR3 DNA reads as TGTGCCAGCACCGCGGACAGGGCTAATTCACCCCTCCACTTT. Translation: CASTADRANSPLHF.

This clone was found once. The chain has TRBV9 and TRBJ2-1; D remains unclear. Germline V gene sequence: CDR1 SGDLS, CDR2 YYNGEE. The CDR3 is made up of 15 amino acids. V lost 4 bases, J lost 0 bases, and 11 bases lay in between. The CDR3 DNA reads TGTGCCAGCAGCCCTGGGTGGAGCTCCTACAATGAGCAGTTCTTC. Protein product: CASSPGWSSYNEQFF.

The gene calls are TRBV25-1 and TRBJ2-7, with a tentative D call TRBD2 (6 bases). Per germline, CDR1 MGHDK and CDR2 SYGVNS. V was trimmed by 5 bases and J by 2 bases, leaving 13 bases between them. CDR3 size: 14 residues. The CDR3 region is CASSPLGGTYEQYF. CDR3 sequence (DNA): TGTGCCAGCAGTCCGCTAGGCGGGACCTACGAGCAGTACTTC.

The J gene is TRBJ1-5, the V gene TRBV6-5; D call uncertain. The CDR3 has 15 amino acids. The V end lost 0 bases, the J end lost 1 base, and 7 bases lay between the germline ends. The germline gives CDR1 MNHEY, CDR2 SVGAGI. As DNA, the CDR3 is TGTGCCAGCAGTTACTCGGTCTTCAGCAATCAGCCCCAGCATTTT. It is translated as CASSYSVFSNQPQHF.

This chain's CDR3 is CASSELGGRGSRYEQYF. The CDR3 coding sequence is TGTGCCAGCAGTGAATTAGGGGGGAGGGGAAGCCGATACGAGCAGTACTTC. This sequence joins TRBV25-1 and TRBJ2-7; perhaps TRBD2 as D (7 bases). Germline lookup yields CDR1 MGHDK and CDR2 SYGVNS. The CDR3 length is 17 residues. Trimming left V 1 base short and J 4 bases short, with 20 bases between.

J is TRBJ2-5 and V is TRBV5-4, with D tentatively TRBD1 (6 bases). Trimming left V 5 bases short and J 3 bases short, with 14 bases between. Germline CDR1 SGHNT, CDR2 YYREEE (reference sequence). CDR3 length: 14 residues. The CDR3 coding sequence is TGTGCCAGCAGTTACACAGGGTTTGAAGAGACCCAGTACTTC. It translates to CASSYTGFEETQYF.

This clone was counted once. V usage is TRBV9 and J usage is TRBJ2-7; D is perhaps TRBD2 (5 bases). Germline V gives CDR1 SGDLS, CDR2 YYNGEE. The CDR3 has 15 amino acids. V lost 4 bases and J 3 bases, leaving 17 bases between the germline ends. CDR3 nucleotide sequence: TGTGCCAGCAGCCCAAGGTCGGACTCCTACTACGAGCAGTACTTC. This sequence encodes CASSPRSDSYYEQYF.

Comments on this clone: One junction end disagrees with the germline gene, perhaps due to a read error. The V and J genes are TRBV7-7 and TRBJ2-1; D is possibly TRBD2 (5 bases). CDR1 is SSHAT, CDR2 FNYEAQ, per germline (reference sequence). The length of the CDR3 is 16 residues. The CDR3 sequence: CASSLGPSGTDNEQFF. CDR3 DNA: TGTGCTAGCAGCTTAGGGCCCAGCGGAACGGACAATGAGCAGTTCTTC.

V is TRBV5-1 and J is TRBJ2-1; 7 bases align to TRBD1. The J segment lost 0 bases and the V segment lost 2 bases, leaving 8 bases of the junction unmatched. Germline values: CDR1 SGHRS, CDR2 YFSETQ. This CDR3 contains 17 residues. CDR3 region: CASSFRQGQSSYNEQFF. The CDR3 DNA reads TGCGCCAGCAGCTTCAGACAGGGCCAGAGCTCCTACAATGAGCAGTTCTTC.

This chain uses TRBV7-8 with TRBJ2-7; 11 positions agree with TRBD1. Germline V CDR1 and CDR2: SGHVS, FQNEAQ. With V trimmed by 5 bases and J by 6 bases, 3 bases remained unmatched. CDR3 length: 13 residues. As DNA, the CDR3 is TGTGCCAGCAGCGTCGGGACAGGGGGCGAGCAGTACTTC. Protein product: CASSVGTGGEQYF.

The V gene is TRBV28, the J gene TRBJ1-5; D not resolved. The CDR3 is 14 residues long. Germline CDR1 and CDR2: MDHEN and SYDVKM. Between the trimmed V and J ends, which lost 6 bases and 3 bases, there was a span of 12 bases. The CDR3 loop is CASSPGRYNQPQHF. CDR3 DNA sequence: TGTGCCAGCAGCCCCGGACGGTACAATCAGCCCCAGCATTTT. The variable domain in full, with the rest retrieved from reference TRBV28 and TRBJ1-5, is DVKVTQSSRYLVKRTGEKVFLECVQDMDHENMFWYRQDPGLGLRLIYFSYDVKMKEKGDIPEGYSVSREKKERFSLILESASTNQTSMYLCASSPGRYNQPQHFGDGTRLSIL.

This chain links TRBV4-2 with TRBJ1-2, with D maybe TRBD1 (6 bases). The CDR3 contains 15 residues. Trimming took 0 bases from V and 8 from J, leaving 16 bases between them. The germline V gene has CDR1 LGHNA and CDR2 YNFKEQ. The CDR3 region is CASSQESGGGGGYTF. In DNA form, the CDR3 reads TGTGCCAGCAGCCAAGAATCTGGGGGCGGAGGGGGCTACACCTTC.

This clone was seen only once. The CDR3 sequence: CASSETANYGYTF. The CDR3 coding sequence is TGTGCCAGCAGTGAAACAGCTAACTATGGCTACACCTTC. The rearrangement uses TRBV6-1 and TRBJ1-2; D gene uncertain. CDR3 length: 13 residues. The V gene's germline CDR1 is MNHNS and CDR2 SASEGT. V shed 2 bases and J shed 0 bases, with 4 bases lying between them.

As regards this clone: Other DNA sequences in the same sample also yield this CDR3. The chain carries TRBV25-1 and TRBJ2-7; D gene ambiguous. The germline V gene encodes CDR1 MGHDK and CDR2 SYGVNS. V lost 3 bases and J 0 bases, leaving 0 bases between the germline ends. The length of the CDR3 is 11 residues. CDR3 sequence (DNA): TGTGCCAGCAGTGACTCCTACGAGCAGTACTTC. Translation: CASSDSYEQYF.

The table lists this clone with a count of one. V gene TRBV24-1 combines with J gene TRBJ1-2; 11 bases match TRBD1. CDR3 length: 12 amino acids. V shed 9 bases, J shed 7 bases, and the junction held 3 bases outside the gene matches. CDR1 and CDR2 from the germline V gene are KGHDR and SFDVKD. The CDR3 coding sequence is TGTGCCACCGAGGACAGGGGGCTTGGCTACACCTTC. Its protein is CATEDRGLGYTF.

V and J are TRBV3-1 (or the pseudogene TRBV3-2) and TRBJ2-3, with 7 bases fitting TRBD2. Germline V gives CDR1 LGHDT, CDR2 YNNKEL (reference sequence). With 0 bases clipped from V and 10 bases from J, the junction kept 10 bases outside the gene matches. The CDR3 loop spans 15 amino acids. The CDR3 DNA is TGTGCCAGCAGCCAAGACGGGACTACCTCCCAGGCGCAGTATTTT. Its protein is CASSQDGTTSQAQYF.

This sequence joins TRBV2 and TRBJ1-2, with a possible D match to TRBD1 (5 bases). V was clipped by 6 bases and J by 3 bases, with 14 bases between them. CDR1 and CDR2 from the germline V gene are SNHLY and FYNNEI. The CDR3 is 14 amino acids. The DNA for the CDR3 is TGTGCCAGCAGGCGCTTTCTAGGGGACTATGGCTACACCTTC. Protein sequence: CASRRFLGDYGYTF.

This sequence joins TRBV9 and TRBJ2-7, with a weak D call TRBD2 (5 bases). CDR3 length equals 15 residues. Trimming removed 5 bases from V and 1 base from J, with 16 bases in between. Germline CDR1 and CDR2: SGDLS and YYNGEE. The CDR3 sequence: CASSSYAGQSYEQYF. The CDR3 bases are TGTGCCAGCAGTTCATACGCGGGTCAATCCTACGAGCAGTACTTC. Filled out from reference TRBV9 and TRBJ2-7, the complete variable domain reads DSGVTQTPKHLITATGQRVTLRCSPRSGDLSVYWYQQSLDQGLQFLIQYYNGEERAKGNILERFSAQQFPDLHSELNLSSLELGDSALYFCASSSYAGQSYEQYFGPGTRLTVT.

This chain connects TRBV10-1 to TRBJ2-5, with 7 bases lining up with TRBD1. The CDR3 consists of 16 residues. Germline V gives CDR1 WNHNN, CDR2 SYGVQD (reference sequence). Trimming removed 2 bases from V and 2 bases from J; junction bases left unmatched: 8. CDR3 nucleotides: TGCGCCAGCAGTGAGGGTTCGGCAGGGGGACAAGAGACCCAGTACTTC. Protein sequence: CASSEGSAGGQETQYF.

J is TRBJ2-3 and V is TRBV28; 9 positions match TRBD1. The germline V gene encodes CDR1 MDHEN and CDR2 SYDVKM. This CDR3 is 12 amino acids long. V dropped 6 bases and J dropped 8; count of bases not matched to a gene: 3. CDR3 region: CASSTGGGTQYF. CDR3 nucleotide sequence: TGTGCCAGCAGCACAGGGGGCGGTACGCAGTATTTT.

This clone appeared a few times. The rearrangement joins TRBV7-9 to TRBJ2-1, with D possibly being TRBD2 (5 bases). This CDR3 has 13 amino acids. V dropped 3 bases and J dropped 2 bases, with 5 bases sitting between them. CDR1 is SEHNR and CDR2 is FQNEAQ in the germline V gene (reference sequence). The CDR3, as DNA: TGTGCCAGCAGCTTCGGGACCTACAATGAGCAGTTCTTC. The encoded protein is CASSFGTYNEQFF.

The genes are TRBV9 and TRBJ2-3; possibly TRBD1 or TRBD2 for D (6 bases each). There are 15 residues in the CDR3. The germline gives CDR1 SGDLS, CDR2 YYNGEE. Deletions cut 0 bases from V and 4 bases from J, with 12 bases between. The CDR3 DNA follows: TGTGCCAGCAGCGTAGGAGTGGGGGGCGCAGATACGCAGTATTTT. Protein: CASSVGVGGADTQYF.